The text below deals with one TCR beta chain. The antigen is undetermined. The record originates from a study of cytomegalovirus exposure and HLA in healthy donors. Study outcomes and limitations: A later analysis linked a missense DCLRE1C variant to TCR beta V- and J-gene trimming.

This PCR relied on a set of 60 Vbeta primers and 13 Jbeta primers. Original handling: Later work found 74 million or so unique TCR beta chains, with roughly 11 million shared. Sequencing used immunoSEQ multiplex PCR; TCRdb keeps in-frame clones, though not all of them. The V and J calls and clone size were taken over from that table, and D and trimming were inferred from the DNA. The sample lists about 160,000 clones, around 75% occurring once. The germline CDR1 and CDR2 sequences are SGDLS and YYNGEE. The CDR3 is made up of 16 amino acids. V was pared by 2 bases and J by 1 base, with 5 bases of the junction left unmatched.

The source material was PBMCs. This clonotype originated in a female donor in good health and CMV-seronegative. The chain recombines TRBV9 with TRBJ2-2; 7 bases are shared with TRBD2. CDR3 bases: TGTGCCAGCAGCGTTACTAGCGCCATGAACACCGGGGAGCTGTTTTTT. Translating gives CASSVTSAMNTGELFF. The whole variable domain, remainder taken from reference TRBV9 and TRBJ2-2, is DSGVTQTPKHLITATGQRVTLRCSPRSGDLSVYWYQQSLDQGLQFLIQYYNGEERAKGNILERFSAQQFPDLHSELNLSSLELGDSALYFCASSVTSAMNTGELFFGEGSRLTVL.